Listed below are T cell receptor beta chains from one sample, sequenced in a study of cytomegalovirus exposure and HLA in healthy donors. The table came from immunoSEQ multiplex PCR; TCRdb's copy has only in-frame clones and leaves some out. The data hold 45,000 to 65,000 clones, with approximately 73% observed a single time. The sample comprised PBMCs. These receptors all come from a man aged 18 to 29 in good health and CMV-seronegative. Both conserved end residues are part of each CDR3. D genes are given only for firm matches. Only some rows state a clone size, as once, few, many or a class for expanded clones.

CDR3,DNA,V,D,J,size
CASKGAGPYEQYF,TGTGCCTCTAAGGGGGCAGGGCCCTACGAGCAGTACTTC,TRBV21-1,NA,TRBJ2-7,once
CAISESWGGVRTEAFF,TGTGCCATCAGTGAGTCGTGGGGCGGGGTGAGGACTGAAGCTTTCTTT,TRBV10-3,NA,TRBJ1-1,NA
CASSYLSGSANEKLFF,TGTGCCAGCAGTTATCTTTCCGGGAGTGCTAATGAAAAACTGTTTTTT,TRBV6-5,NA,TRBJ1-4,NA
CASSRGGSGREDTQYF,TGTGCCAGCAGCCGGGGTGGCAGCGGGAGGGAGGATACGCAGTATTTT,TRBV4-2,TRBD2,TRBJ2-3,NA
CASSHDLADTQYF,TGTGCCAGCAGCCATGACTTGGCAGATACGCAGTATTTT,TRBV7-3,NA,TRBJ2-3,NA
CASRGLARGDTQYF,TGTGCCAGCAGAGGACTAGCGAGAGGAGATACGCAGTATTTT,TRBV27,TRBD2,TRBJ2-3,NA
CASSTGTNEAFF,TGTGCCAGTAGTACGGGGACAAATGAAGCTTTCTTT,TRBV19,NA,TRBJ1-1,NA
CASSLTGFEQYF,TGTGCCAGCAGCTTAACGGGTTTCGAGCAGTACTTC,TRBV7-2,NA,TRBJ2-7,few
CASREPLTGYEQYF,TGTGCCAGCAGGGAGCCCCTTACTGGTTACGAGCAGTACTTC,TRBV7-2,NA,TRBJ2-7,NA
CASSPGQGNYGYTF,TGTGCCAGCAGCCCCGGACAGGGAAACTATGGCTACACCTTC,TRBV7-2,TRBD1,TRBJ1-2,NA
CSTRQGTNTGELFF,TGCAGCACAAGACAGGGAACGAACACCGGGGAGCTGTTTTTT,TRBV29-1,TRBD1,TRBJ2-2,once
CASMLDRGYEQYF,TGTGCCAGCATGTTGGACAGGGGCTACGAGCAGTACTTC,TRBV25-1,TRBD1,TRBJ2-7,few
CAWSVGLAGEDEQFF,TGTGCCTGGAGTGTAGGGCTAGCGGGAGAAGATGAGCAGTTCTTC,TRBV30,TRBD2,TRBJ2-1,NA
CASSLDRGRDQPQHF,TGTGCCAGCAGTTTGGACAGGGGGCGGGATCAGCCCCAGCATTTT,TRBV6-5,TRBD1,TRBJ1-5,NA
CASSQGALETQYF,TGCGCCAGCAGCCAAGGGGCGTTGGAGACCCAGTACTTC,TRBV4-1,NA,TRBJ2-5,NA
CASSSHRGLDTEAFF,TGTGCCAGCAGTTCCCACAGGGGGCTCGATACTGAAGCTTTCTTT,TRBV6-5,TRBD1,TRBJ1-1,few
CASSPRDRGSNQPQHF,TGTGCCAGCTCACCCCGGGACAGGGGTAGCAATCAGCCCCAGCATTTT,TRBV18,TRBD1,TRBJ1-5,NA
CASSPTGTGGDGYTF,TGTGCCAGCAGCCCAACCGGGACAGGGGGCGATGGCTACACCTTC,TRBV7-3,TRBD1,TRBJ1-2,NA
CASSISGREDTQYF,TGTGCCAGCAGTATCAGCGGGAGAGAGGATACGCAGTATTTT,TRBV6-5,TRBD2,TRBJ2-3,NA
CASSLDGPGATDTQYF,TGTGCCAGCAGCTTAGATGGGCCAGGGGCTACAGATACGCAGTATTTT,TRBV11-2,NA,TRBJ2-3,NA
CASSKPGAGELFF,TGTGCCAGCAGCAAACCAGGGGCAGGGGAGCTGTTTTTT,TRBV6-5,NA,TRBJ2-2,NA
CAWSVRQGATSPLHF,TGTGCCTGGAGTGTACGTCAGGGGGCTACTTCACCCCTCCACTTT,TRBV30,TRBD1,TRBJ1-6,NA
CASRDNSYEQYF,TGTGCCAGCCGGGACAACTCCTACGAGCAGTACTTC,TRBV7-8,NA,TRBJ2-7,NA
CASSQEGLAGGDTQYF,TGCGCCAGCAGCCAAGAGGGACTAGCGGGGGGGGATACGCAGTATTTT,TRBV4-3,TRBD2,TRBJ2-3,NA
CASGTSGSSRFF,TGTGCCAGCGGGACTAGCGGGAGTTCTCGGTTCTTC,TRBV7-2,TRBD2,TRBJ2-1,once
CASSVRDRVNTGELFF,TGTGCCAGCAGCGTCCGGGACAGGGTAAACACCGGGGAGCTGTTTTTT,TRBV5-6,TRBD1,TRBJ2-2,NA
CASSYVGGADYGYTF,TGTGCCAGCAGTTACGTTGGGGGCGCCGACTATGGCTACACCTTC,TRBV6-5,NA,TRBJ1-2,NA
CASSLRGNQPQHF,TGTGCCAGCAGCTTAAGGGGGAATCAGCCCCAGCATTTT,TRBV7-2,NA,TRBJ1-5,NA
CASSYSGSYGYTF,TGTGCCAGCAGTTACTCGGGGAGCTATGGCTACACCTTC,TRBV6-5,NA,TRBJ1-2,NA
CASSYTLSRTTGPGELFF,TGTGCCAGCAGCTACACACTCAGTAGGACGACAGGCCCCGGGGAGCTGTTTTTT,TRBV7-6,NA,TRBJ2-2,NA
CASSTGTGGTEAFF,TGTGCCAGCAGCACCGGGACAGGGGGGACTGAAGCTTTCTTT,TRBV7-2,TRBD1,TRBJ1-1,NA
CAWSDRGGVQPQHF,TGTGCCTGGAGTGATCGAGGAGGGGTCCAGCCCCAGCATTTT,TRBV30,NA,TRBJ1-5,NA
CASSLRQENTEAFF,TGCGCCAGCAGCTTGCGACAGGAGAACACTGAAGCTTTCTTT,TRBV4-1,NA,TRBJ1-1,few
CASSVQRQGREEAFF,TGTGCCAGCAGTGTCCAGAGACAGGGGAGGGAAGAGGCTTTCTTT,TRBV6-1,TRBD1,TRBJ1-1,few
CASRTGGSTEAFF,TGTGCCAGCCGGACAGGGGGAAGCACTGAAGCTTTCTTT,TRBV28,TRBD1,TRBJ1-1,NA
CASSLLLAVVDTQYF,TGTGCCAGCAGCTTATTACTAGCGGTGGTCGATACGCAGTATTTT,TRBV7-6,TRBD2,TRBJ2-3,NA
CAIRFSAGDHEQYF,TGTGCCATCAGGTTTAGCGCGGGAGACCACGAGCAGTACTTC,TRBV10-3,TRBD2,TRBJ2-7,NA
CASSSGGSNEKLFF,TGTGCCAGCAGCTCAGGGGGCTCGAATGAAAAACTGTTTTTT,TRBV7-9,TRBD1,TRBJ1-4,NA
CASSPGVGEQFF,TGTGCCAGCAGCCCCGGGGTGGGTGAGCAGTTCTTC,TRBV6-5,NA,TRBJ2-1,NA
CASSTAARTVDYEQYF,TGCGCCAGCAGCACAGCGGCAAGGACAGTTGACTACGAGCAGTACTTC,TRBV5-1,NA,TRBJ2-7,NA
CASSSWTGPYEQYF,TGTGCCAGCAGTTCATGGACAGGACCCTACGAGCAGTACTTC,TRBV7-2,TRBD1,TRBJ2-7,NA
CASSHRALSNEKLFF,TGTGCCAGCAGCCACCGAGCCCTTTCTAATGAAAAACTGTTTTTT,TRBV11-2,NA,TRBJ1-4,NA
CASSVSEDSPLHF,TGTGCCAGCAGCGTATCTGAGGATTCACCCCTCCACTTT,TRBV9,NA,TRBJ1-6,NA
CASSFRQGAKNIQYF,TGTGCCAGCAGCTTCCGTCAGGGGGCCAAAAACATTCAGTACTTC,TRBV13,NA,TRBJ2-4,NA
CASSARTGNTEAFF,TGTGCCAGCAGTGCACGGACAGGAAACACTGAAGCTTTCTTT,TRBV28,TRBD1,TRBJ1-1,NA
CARSHDRGGSYNSPLHF,TGTGCCAGAAGCCACGACAGGGGAGGGTCCTATAATTCACCCCTCCACTTT,TRBV5-3,TRBD1,TRBJ1-6,NA